These 23 T cell receptor beta chains came from one sample sequenced in a study of OX40 agonist ivuxolimab in advanced cancers. The assay was immunoSEQ multiplex PCR, and TCRdb's table has in-frame clones only and misses some. Here the sample spans 40,000 or so clones, approximately 88% being singletons. Source: CD4+ or CD8+ T cells sorted from blood, taken in a trial of the OX40 agonist ivuxolimab. These receptors all come from an adult with an advanced solid tumor such as melanoma, head and neck, liver or kidney cancer.

This chain links TRBV7-8 with TRBJ2-1; 7 nucleotides align to TRBD2. V gave up 4 bases and J gave up 3 bases; unmatched junction bases: 15. The CDR3 loop spans 18 amino acids. From germline, CDR1 is SGHVS and CDR2 FQNEAQ. DNA for the CDR3: TGTGCCAGCAGCTCGGCGGGAGCCCCCGCCGGGCTCTACAATGAGCAGTTCTTC. It translates to CASSSAGAPAGLYNEQFF. Together with reference TRBV7-8 and TRBJ2-1, the CDR3 gives the full variable domain: GAGVSQSPRYKVAKRGQDVALRCDPISGHVSLFWYQQALGQGPEFLTYFQNEAQLDKSGLPSDRFFAERPEGSVSTLKIQRTQQEDSAVYLCASSSAGAPAGLYNEQFFGPGTRLTVL.

This clone was found a few times. The V and J genes are TRBV11-2 and TRBJ2-1, with D possibly being TRBD1 (6 bases). Germline V gives CDR1 SGHAT, CDR2 FQNNGV. The CDR3 runs 14 residues. Between the trimmed V and J ends, which lost 1 base and 8 bases, there was a span of 12 bases. The CDR3 region is CASSLAQGAHEQFF. The CDR3 bases are TGTGCCAGCAGCTTAGCACAGGGAGCACATGAGCAGTTCTTC.

This clone was detected a few times. The chain joins TRBV10-3 to TRBJ2-4; TRBD2 agrees at 9 bases. The germline CDR1 and CDR2 sequences are ENHRY and SYGVKD. J was trimmed by 0 bases and V by 2 bases; bases with no gene match: 14. This CDR3 is 20 amino acids long. As DNA, the CDR3 is TGTGCCATCAGTGAGGGGACCGTAGCGGGGGTACAACTAGCCAAAAACATTCAGTACTTC. Translated: CAISEGTVAGVQLAKNIQYF.

This clone has a handful of counts. The chain links TRBV9 to TRBJ2-5; TRBD1 aligns across 9 bases. Germline V gene sequence: CDR1 SGDLS, CDR2 YYNGEE. The CDR3 spans 16 residues. The ends lost 3 bases at V and 5 bases at J; junction bases unmatched: 11. CDR3 sequence reads: CASSAYSGTGLETQYF. For the CDR3, the DNA is TGTGCCAGCAGCGCGTACTCCGGGACAGGGTTGGAGACCCAGTACTTC.

V gene TRBV6-4 combines with J gene TRBJ2-5; 14 nucleotides match TRBD2. The CDR3 loop spans 19 amino acids. J was trimmed by 5 bases and V by 0 bases; bases with no gene match: 11. Germline V CDR1 and CDR2: MRHNA, SNTAGT. CDR3 nucleotides: TGTGCCAGCAGTGACTCGGGGGGACTAGCGGGAGTTACCGGGGAGACCCAGTACTTC. Translating it yields CASSDSGGLAGVTGETQYF.

The chain carries TRBV11-3 and TRBJ2-3, with 8 bases aligning to TRBD2. This CDR3 comprises 15 residues. CDR1 is SGHNT and CDR2 is YENEEA in the germline V gene. The ends lost 3 bases at V and 0 bases at J; junction bases unmatched: 2. DNA of the CDR3: TGTGCCAGCAGCTTTGAGCGGGAGAGCACAGATACGCAGTATTTT. Translating gives CASSFERESTDTQYF.

V and J are TRBV13 and TRBJ2-7; 15 bases are a match to TRBD2. The germline gives CDR1 PRHDT, CDR2 FYEKMQ (reference sequence). V was clipped by 4 bases and J by 4 bases; unmatched bases: 2. The CDR3 sequence is 15 residues long. The chain's CDR3 is CASSWGLAGGYEQYF. The CDR3 DNA is TGTGCCAGCAGCTGGGGACTAGCGGGGGGTTACGAGCAGTACTTC.

The V gene is TRBV2, the J gene TRBJ2-7; D is uncertain. Trimming shortened V by 5 bases and J by 5 bases, and 7 bases separated the two germline ends. The CDR3 length is 11 residues. Germline assignment: CDR1 SNHLY and CDR2 FYNNEI. The CDR3 loop reads CASSLSNEQYF. CDR3 coding DNA: TGTGCCAGCAGTCTCTCAAACGAGCAGTACTTC.

The chain is built from TRBV4-1 and TRBJ1-1; 7 nucleotides line up with TRBD1. CDR3 length equals 14 residues. With V trimmed by 5 bases and J by 3 bases, 6 bases remained unmatched. CDR1 is MGHRA and CDR2 is YSYEKL in the germline V gene. CDR3 nucleotide sequence: TGCGCCAGCAGCACCTCAACAGGGGACACTGAAGCTTTCTTT. Its protein product is CASSTSTGDTEAFF.

CDR3 nucleotides: TGTGCCAGTAGTCCCCGGGACAGGGAGAACTATGGCTACACCTTC. It encodes CASSPRDRENYGYTF. The genes are TRBV19 and TRBJ1-2, with TRBD1 matching 9 bases. Germline lookup yields CDR1 LNHDA and CDR2 SQIVND (reference sequence). The CDR3 is 15 amino acids. The V and J ends lost 5 bases and 2 bases, in that order; junction bases with no gene match: 6.

V usage is TRBV5-6 and J usage is TRBJ2-7; D is uncertain. With 5 bases removed from V and 1 base from J, the gap between germline ends came to 13 bases. This CDR3 region has 14 residues. Per the germline V gene, CDR1 is SGHDT and CDR2 is YYEEEE. CDR3 protein: CASSHISSSYEQYF. CDR3 nucleotide sequence: TGTGCCAGCAGTCACATCTCAAGTTCCTACGAGCAGTACTTC.

The chain links TRBV28 to TRBJ2-7; no firm D call. From germline, CDR1 is MDHEN and CDR2 SYDVKM. The CDR3 is 11 amino acids. V was clipped by 6 bases and J by 3 bases, with 6 bases between them. CDR3 residues: CASRDLYEQYF. Written as DNA, the CDR3 is TGTGCCAGCAGGGACCTCTACGAGCAGTACTTC.

V and J are TRBV7-2 and TRBJ2-3; 11 bases match TRBD2. V lost 5 bases to trimming and J lost 2 bases; unmatched junction nucleotides: 6. The CDR3 spans 16 residues. Germline CDR1 reads SGHTA; CDR2 reads FQGNSA. The CDR3 protein is CASSIWTSGPTDTQYF. In nucleotides, the CDR3 is TGTGCCAGCAGCATATGGACTAGCGGGCCCACAGATACGCAGTATTTT.

The genes are TRBV6-5 and TRBJ1-2, with a tentative D call TRBD1 (5 bases). Germline V CDR1 and CDR2: MNHEY, SVGAGI. CDR3 length equals 15 residues. V lost 2 bases, J lost 2 bases, and 12 bases lay in between. The CDR3 protein is CASSYLGTGNYGYTF. The DNA of the CDR3 is TGTGCCAGCAGTTACCTCGGGACGGGAAACTATGGCTACACCTTC.

About this clone itself: The junction departs from the called germline gene at one end, perhaps through a read error. The J gene is TRBJ2-2, the V gene TRBV12-5; tentatively, D is TRBD2 (6 bases). Looked up from germline, CDR1 is LGHNT and CDR2 is FRNRAP. The CDR3 totals 16 residues. In DNA, the CDR3 is TGTGCTAGTGGTTTGGTAGGTGGGGGAGGACACCGGGGAGCTGTTTTT. Residues: CASGLVGGGGHRGAVF.

The CDR3 DNA reads TGCGCCAGCAGCTTAGGGTCCAGTAGCGACCCTACCTACGAGCAGTACTTC. Translation gives CASSLGSSSDPTYEQYF. The V and J genes are TRBV5-1 and TRBJ2-7, with D perhaps matching TRBD2 (5 bases). Trimming removed 2 bases at V and 2 bases at J, with 20 bases between. The CDR3 consists of 17 residues. From germline, CDR1 is SGHRS and CDR2 YFSETQ.

The genes are TRBV5-4 and TRBJ2-1; 8 nucleotides align to TRBD2. Germline trimming cut 8 bases from V and 4 bases from J; bases unmatched to any gene: 5. Germline lookup yields CDR1 SGHNT and CDR2 YYREEE (reference sequence). CDR3 length equals 13 residues. Here the CDR3 DNA reads TGTGCCAGTAGACTAGCGCCTTACAATGAGCAGTTCTTC. Its protein is CASRLAPYNEQFF.

The V and J genes are TRBV10-2 and TRBJ2-1; D uncertain. The V gene lost 3 bases and the J gene lost 3 bases, with 3 bases spanning the gap. Germline CDR1 WSHSY, CDR2 SAAADI. This CDR3 is 12 amino acids long. The CDR3 loop is CASSEIYNEQFF. The CDR3 DNA reads TGCGCCAGCAGTGAAATCTACAATGAGCAGTTCTTC.

CDR3 bases: TGTGCCAGCAGCCAAGACAGCCCCTCCGGGGAGCTGTTTTTT. Translated, it gives CASSQDSPSGELFF. The chain joins TRBV4-2 to TRBJ2-2; D unresolved. Germline V gives CDR1 LGHNA, CDR2 YNFKEQ. The CDR3 has 14 amino acids. V lost 0 bases to trimming and J lost 6 bases, with 8 bases between them.

The chain joins TRBV6-5 to TRBJ2-7; D unresolved. The germline CDR1 and CDR2 sequences are MNHEY and SVGAGI. V lost 6 bases to trimming and J lost 6 bases, with 15 bases between them. CDR3 size: 13 residues. The CDR3 DNA sequence: TGTGCCAGCAGACCGGGTCACAACTCCGAGCAGTACTTC. Translated: CASRPGHNSEQYF.

The chain employs TRBV5-1 and TRBJ2-1; TRBD2 matches 10 bases. The CDR3 loop spans 18 amino acids. Germline lookup yields CDR1 SGHRS and CDR2 YFSETQ. Trimming took 0 bases from V and 3 from J; bases not matched to a gene: 9. CDR3 region: CASSLVPLAGEVYNEQFF. DNA of the CDR3: TGCGCCAGCAGCTTGGTTCCCCTAGCGGGAGAGGTCTACAATGAGCAGTTCTTC.

This chain joins TRBV29-1 and TRBJ2-2; D gene unclear. The CDR3 has 12 amino acids. V lost 6 bases and J 5 bases, leaving 10 bases between the germline ends. Germline-derived CDR1 and CDR2 are SQVTM and ANQGSEA. The DNA for the CDR3 is TGCAGCGTCCTAGGATCGACCGGGGAGCTGTTTTTT. This gives the protein CSVLGSTGELFF.

The V gene is TRBV30, the J gene TRBJ1-2; tentatively, D is TRBD1 (5 bases). The CDR3 contains 13 residues. Germline V gene data show CDR1 as GTSNPN and CDR2 as SVGIG (reference sequence). With 7 bases removed from V and 1 base from J, the gap between germline ends came to 13 bases. The CDR3 DNA sequence: TGTGCCTCTGAGGGAAGGGGTAACTATGGCTACACCTTC. It encodes CASEGRGNYGYTF.